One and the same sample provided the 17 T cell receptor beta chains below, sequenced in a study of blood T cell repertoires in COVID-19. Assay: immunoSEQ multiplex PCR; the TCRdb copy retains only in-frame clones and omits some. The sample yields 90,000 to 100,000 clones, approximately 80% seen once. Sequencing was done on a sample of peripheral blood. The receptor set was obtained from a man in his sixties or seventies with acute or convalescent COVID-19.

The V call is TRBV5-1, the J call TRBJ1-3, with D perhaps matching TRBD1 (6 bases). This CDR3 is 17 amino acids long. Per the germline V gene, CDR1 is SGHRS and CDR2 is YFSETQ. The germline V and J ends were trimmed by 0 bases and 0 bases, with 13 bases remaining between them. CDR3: CASSLEGGQGSGNTIYF. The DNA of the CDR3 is TGCGCCAGCAGCTTGGAAGGGGGTCAGGGCTCTGGAAACACCATATATTTT.

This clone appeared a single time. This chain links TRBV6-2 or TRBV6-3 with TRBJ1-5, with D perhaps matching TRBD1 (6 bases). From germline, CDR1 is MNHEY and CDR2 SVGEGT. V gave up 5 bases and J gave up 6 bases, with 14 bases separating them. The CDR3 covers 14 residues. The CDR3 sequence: CASSPTGSGQPQHF. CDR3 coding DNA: TGTGCCAGCAGTCCCACAGGGTCGGGTCAGCCCCAGCATTTT.

CDR3 amino acids: CASSYERLAGYNTGELFF. CDR3 sequence (DNA): TGTGCCAGCAGTTACGAGAGGCTAGCGGGTTACAACACCGGGGAGCTGTTTTTT. The chain links TRBV6-2 or TRBV6-3 to TRBJ2-2; 8 positions agree with TRBD2. Germline V gene lookup returns CDR1 MNHEY and CDR2 SVGEGT. This CDR3 region has 18 residues. V was pared by 2 bases and J by 2 bases, with 10 bases of the junction left unmatched.

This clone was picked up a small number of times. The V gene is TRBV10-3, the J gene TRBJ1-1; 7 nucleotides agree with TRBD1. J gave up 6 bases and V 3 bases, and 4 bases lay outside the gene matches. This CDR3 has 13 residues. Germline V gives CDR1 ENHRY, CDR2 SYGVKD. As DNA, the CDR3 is TGTGCCATCAGTGAACAAGGGGGCCCTGAAGCTTTCTTT. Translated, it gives CAISEQGGPEAFF.

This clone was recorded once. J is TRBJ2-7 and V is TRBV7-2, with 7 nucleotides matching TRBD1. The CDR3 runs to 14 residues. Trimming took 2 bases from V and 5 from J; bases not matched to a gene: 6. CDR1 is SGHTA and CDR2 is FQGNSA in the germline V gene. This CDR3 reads CASSLLGGVDEQYF. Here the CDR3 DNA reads TGTGCCAGCAGCTTACTAGGGGGCGTTGACGAGCAGTACTTC.

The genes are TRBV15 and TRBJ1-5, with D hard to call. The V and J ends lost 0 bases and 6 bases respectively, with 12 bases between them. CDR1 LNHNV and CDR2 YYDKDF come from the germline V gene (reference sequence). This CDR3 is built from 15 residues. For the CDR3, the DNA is TGTGCCACCAGCAGAGATCCCCTCCGGGGTCAGCCCCAGCATTTT. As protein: CATSRDPLRGQPQHF.

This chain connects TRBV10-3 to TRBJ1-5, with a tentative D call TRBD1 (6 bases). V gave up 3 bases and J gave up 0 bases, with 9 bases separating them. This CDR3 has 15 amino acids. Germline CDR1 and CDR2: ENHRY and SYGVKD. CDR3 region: CAISDRTDSNQPQHF. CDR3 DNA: TGTGCCATCAGTGACCGGACAGATAGCAATCAGCCCCAGCATTTT.

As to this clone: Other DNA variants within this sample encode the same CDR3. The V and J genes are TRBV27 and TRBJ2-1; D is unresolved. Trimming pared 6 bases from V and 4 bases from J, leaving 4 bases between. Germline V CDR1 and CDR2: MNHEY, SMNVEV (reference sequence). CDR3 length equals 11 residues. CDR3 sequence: CASSQYNEQFF. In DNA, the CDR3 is TGTGCCAGCAGCCAATACAATGAGCAGTTCTTC.

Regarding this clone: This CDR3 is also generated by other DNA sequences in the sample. The CDR3 DNA follows: TGCGCCAGCAGCTTAGGGCAGGGGGGTCAGCCCCAGCATTTT. Protein sequence: CASSLGQGGQPQHF. This chain connects TRBV5-1 to TRBJ1-5, with TRBD1 matching over 7 bases. V was clipped by 2 bases and J by 6 bases; unmatched bases: 5. Germline V CDR1 and CDR2: SGHRS, YFSETQ. CDR3 length: 14 amino acids.

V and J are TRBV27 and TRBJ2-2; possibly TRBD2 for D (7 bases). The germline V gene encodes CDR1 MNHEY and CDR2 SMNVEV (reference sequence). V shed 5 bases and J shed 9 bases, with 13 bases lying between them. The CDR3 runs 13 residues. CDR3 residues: CASSLWGGRELFF. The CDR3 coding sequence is TGTGCCAGCAGTCTATGGGGGGGCCGGGAGCTGTTTTTT.

CDR3 sequence: CAWKASGNTIYF. In DNA form, the CDR3 reads TGTGCCTGGAAAGCATCTGGAAACACCATATATTTT. The chain combines TRBV30 with TRBJ1-3; D gene unclear. The CDR3 has 12 residues. Germline CDR1 is GTSNPN and CDR2 is SVGIG (reference sequence). Deletions cut 4 bases from V and 1 base from J, with 5 bases between.

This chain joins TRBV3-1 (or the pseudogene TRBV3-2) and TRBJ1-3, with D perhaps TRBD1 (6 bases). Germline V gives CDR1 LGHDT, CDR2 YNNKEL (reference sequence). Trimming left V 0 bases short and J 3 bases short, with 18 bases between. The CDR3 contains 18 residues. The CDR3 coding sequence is TGTGCCAGCAGCCAAGACTATTACAGGGCAGGGATTGGAAACACCATATATTTT. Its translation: CASSQDYYRAGIGNTIYF.

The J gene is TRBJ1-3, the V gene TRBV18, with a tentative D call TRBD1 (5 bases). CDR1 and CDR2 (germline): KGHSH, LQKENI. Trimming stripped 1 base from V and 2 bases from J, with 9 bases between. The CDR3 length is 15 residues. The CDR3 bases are TGTGCCAGCTCACCACAGGCAGGGACTGGAAACACCATATATTTT. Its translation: CASSPQAGTGNTIYF.

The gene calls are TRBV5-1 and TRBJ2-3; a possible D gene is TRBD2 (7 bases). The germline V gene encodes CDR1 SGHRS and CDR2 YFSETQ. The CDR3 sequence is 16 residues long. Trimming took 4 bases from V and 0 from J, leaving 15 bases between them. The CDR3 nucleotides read TGCGCCAGCAGCCCCGGGGGGACAACTAGCACAGATACGCAGTATTTT. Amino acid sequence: CASSPGGTTSTDTQYF.

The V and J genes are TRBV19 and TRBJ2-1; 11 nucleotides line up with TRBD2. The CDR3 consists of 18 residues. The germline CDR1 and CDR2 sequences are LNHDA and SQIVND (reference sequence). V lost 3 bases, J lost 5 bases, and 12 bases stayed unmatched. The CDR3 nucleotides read TGTGCCAGTAGTATGGACCAGGCCGGGACTAGCGGAGACAATGAGCAGTTCTTC. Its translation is CASSMDQAGTSGDNEQFF.

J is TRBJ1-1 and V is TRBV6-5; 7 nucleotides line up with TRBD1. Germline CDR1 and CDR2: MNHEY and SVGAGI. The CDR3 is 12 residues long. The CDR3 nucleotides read TGTGACAAAAGGGGGCAAAACACTGAAGCTTTCTTT. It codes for CDKRGQNTEAFF.

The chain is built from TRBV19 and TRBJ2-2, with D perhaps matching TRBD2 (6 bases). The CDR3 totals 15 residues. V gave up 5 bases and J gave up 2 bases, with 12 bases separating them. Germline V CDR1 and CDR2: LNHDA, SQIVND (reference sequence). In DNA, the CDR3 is TGTGCCAGTAGTGAGGTAGCGGTAAACACCGGGGAGCTGTTTTTT. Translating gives CASSEVAVNTGELFF. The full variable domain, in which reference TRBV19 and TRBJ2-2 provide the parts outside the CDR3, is DGGITQSPKYLFRKEGQNVTLSCEQNLNHDAMYWYRQDPGQGLRLIYYSQIVNDFQKGDIAEGYSVSREKKESFPLTVTSAQKNPTAFYLCASSEVAVNTGELFFGEGSRLTVL.